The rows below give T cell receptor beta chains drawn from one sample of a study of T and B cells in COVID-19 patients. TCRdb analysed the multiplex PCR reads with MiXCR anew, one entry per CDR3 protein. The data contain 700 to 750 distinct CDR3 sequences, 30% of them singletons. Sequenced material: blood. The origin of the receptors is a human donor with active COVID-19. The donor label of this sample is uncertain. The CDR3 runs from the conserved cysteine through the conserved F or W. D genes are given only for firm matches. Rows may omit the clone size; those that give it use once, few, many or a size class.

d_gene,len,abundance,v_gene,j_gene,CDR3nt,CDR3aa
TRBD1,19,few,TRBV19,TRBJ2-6,TGTGCCAGTAGTATGGGTTCCGGGACAGCCGTCTCTGGGGCCAACGTCCTGACTTTC,CASSMGSGTAVSGANVLTF
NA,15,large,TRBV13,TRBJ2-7,TGTGCCAGCAGCTTAGAGGGGTCGGGCTCCTACGAGCAGTACTTC,CASSLEGSGSYEQYF
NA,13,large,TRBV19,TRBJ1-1,TGTGCCAGTAGACCACGGGGTTGGACTGAAGCTTTCTTT,CASRPRGWTEAFF
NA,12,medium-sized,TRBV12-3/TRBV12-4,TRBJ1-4,TGTGCCAGCAGTTCGGGGGGAGAAAAACTGTTTTTT,CASSSGGEKLFF
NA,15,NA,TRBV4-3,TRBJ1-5,TGCGCCAGCAGCCAAGATCTGATTAGCAATCAGCCCCAGCATTTT,CASSQDLISNQPQHF
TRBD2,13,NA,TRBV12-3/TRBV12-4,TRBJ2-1,TGTGCCAGCAGTTCGGGGGGAGGGAATGAGCAGTTCTTC,CASSSGGGNEQFF
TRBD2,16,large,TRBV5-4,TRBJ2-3,TGTGCCAGCAGCCCGACTAGCGTTGGGGGGGCAGATACGCAGTATTTT,CASSPTSVGGADTQYF
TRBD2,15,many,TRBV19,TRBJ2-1,TGTGCCAGCAGCCCCGGACTAGCGGGGGGAAATGAGCAGTTCTTC,CASSPGLAGGNEQFF
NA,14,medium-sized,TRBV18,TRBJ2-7,TGTGCCAGCTCACCACCGGCAGGGGCCTACGAGCAGTACTTC,CASSPPAGAYEQYF
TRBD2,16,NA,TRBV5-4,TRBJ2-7,TGTGCCAGCAGCTCAAAGGGACTAGCGGGGGGCTACGAGCAGTACTTC,CASSSKGLAGGYEQYF
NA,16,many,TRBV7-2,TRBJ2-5,TGTGCCAGCAGCTTAGTAGAGTCGGACACAAGAGAGACCCAGTACTTC,CASSLVESDTRETQYF
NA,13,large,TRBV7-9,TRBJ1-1,TGTGCCAGCAGCTCACAGGGGAACACTGAAGCTTTCTTT,CASSSQGNTEAFF
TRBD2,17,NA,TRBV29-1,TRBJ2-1,TGCAGCGTTGGCGGTAGCGGGAGGCTAAGAGGGTACAATGAGCAGTTCTTC,CSVGGSGRLRGYNEQFF
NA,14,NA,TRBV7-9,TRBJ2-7,TGTGCCAGCAGCCCCGGACTCCCGCCTTACGAGCAGTACTTC,CASSPGLPPYEQYF
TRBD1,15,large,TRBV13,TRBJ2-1,TGTGCCAGCAGCTTAGAAGGGGGCCCGGGCAATGAGCAGTTCTTC,CASSLEGGPGNEQFF
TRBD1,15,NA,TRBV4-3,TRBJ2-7,TGCGCCAGCAGCCAGGTAACGGGACAGGGTGAAGAGCAGTACTTC,CASSQVTGQGEEQYF
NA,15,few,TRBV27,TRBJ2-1,TGTGCCAGCAGTTGGTATCAGGGTGGGGGCACTGAGCAGTTCTTC,CASSWYQGGGTEQFF
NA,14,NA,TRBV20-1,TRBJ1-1,TGCAGTGCTAGAGATTTACGGGGGGACGAGGCAGCTTTCTTT,CSARDLRGDEAAFF
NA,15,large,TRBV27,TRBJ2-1,TGTGCCAGCAGTCCGAGCACCCAAGCCTACAATGAGCAGTTCTTC,CASSPSTQAYNEQFF
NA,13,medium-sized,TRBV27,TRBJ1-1,TGTGCCAGCAGTTTAGACAAGAACACTGAAGCTTTCTTT,CASSLDKNTEAFF
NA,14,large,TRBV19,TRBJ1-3,TGTGCCAGTAGTATAGCTCTTTCTGGAAACACCATATATTTT,CASSIALSGNTIYF
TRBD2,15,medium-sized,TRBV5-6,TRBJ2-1,TGTGCCAGCAGCCCGGGACTAGCGGGAGGCTATGAGCAGTTCTTC,CASSPGLAGGYEQFF
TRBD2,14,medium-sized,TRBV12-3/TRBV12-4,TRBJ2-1,TGTGCCAGCAGTTCGAGCGGGAGGGCCAACGGGCAGTTCTTC,CASSSSGRANGQFF
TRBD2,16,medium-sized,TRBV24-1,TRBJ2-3,TGTGCCACCAGTGACCAGGGACTAGCGGGGACAGATACGCAGTATTTT,CATSDQGLAGTDTQYF
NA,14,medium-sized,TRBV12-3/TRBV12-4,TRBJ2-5,TGTGCCAGCAGTTTAGTTGTTTCCCAAGAGACCCAGTACTTC,CASSLVVSQETQYF